This entry lists 26 T cell receptor beta chains sequenced from one sample in a study of blood T cells in healthy people across ages. Sample-barcoded 5' priming and a J-beta primer mix drove a second PCR of roughly 6 to 12 cycles. Each CDR3 protein is one row after TCRdb ran MiXCR on the 5' RACE reads. The sample comprises hundreds of thousands of distinct CDR3 sequences, 40% to 50% of which are singletons, and approximately 19% rests with the top ten. The sequenced material came from blood. Receptors were obtained from a man aged 55 to 70 in good health.

V gene TRBV5-1 combines with J gene TRBJ2-3; D gene unclear. Germline values: CDR1 SGHRS, CDR2 YFSETQ. Deletions cut 0 bases from V and 5 bases from J, with 10 bases between. The CDR3 contains 14 residues. DNA for the CDR3: TGCGCCAGCAGCTTGGAGGCTAGTTTAGATACGCAGTATTTT. It codes for CASSLEASLDTQYF. Based on the CDR3 plus reference TRBV5-1 and TRBJ2-3, the full variable domain is KAGVTQTPRYLIKTRGQQVTLSCSPISGHRSVSWYQQTPGQGLQFLFEYFSETQRNKGNFPGRFSGRQFSNSRSEMNVSTLELGDSALYLCASSLEASLDTQYFGPGTRLTVL.

The rearrangement links TRBV24-1 to TRBJ2-1; the match to TRBD1 covers 11 bases. Germline values: CDR1 KGHDR, CDR2 SFDVKD. With V trimmed by 3 bases and J by 8 bases, 8 bases remained unmatched. The CDR3 spans 16 residues. The CDR3 here is CATSDQGTGGLDEQFF. CDR3 nucleotide sequence: TGTGCCACCAGTGATCAAGGGACAGGGGGTTTGGATGAGCAGTTCTTC.

In regard to this clonotype: A read error is possible here, since a much larger clone lies one base away. The chain recombines TRBV7-6 with TRBJ1-5; 10 bases are a match to TRBD1. Unmatched junction bases numbered 8, after V lost 5 bases and J lost 13 bases. The CDR3 consists of 13 residues. The V gene's germline CDR1 is SGHVS and CDR2 FNYEAQ. CDR3 sequence: CASSKYRQGAQHF. In DNA form, the CDR3 reads TGTGCCAGCAGCAAATACAGACAGGGGGCTCAGCATTTT.

This chain links TRBV20-1 with TRBJ2-5; the match to TRBD2 covers 7 bases. The J call is uncertain, as TRBJ2-7 better fits the DNA end. This CDR3 spans 14 amino acids. Germline-derived CDR1 and CDR2 are DFQATT and SNEGSKA (reference sequence). CDR3: CSARDPRGVHEQYF. CDR3 sequence (DNA): TGCAGTGCTAGAGATCCCCGGGGGGTGCACGAGCAGTACTTC.

Only a few counts were recorded for this clonotype. The chain uses TRBV9 and TRBJ2-3; 7 bases align to TRBD2. CDR3 length: 17 amino acids. Trimming cost V 4 bases and J 1 base; bases outside gene matches: 12. Germline CDR1 is SGDLS and CDR2 is YYNGEE. The CDR3 is CASSPPKGLAGTDTQYF. In DNA form, the CDR3 reads TGTGCCAGCAGCCCCCCCAAGGGGCTAGCGGGCACAGATACGCAGTATTTT.

This clonotype was seen only a few times. The rearrangement uses TRBV7-2 and TRBJ2-6, with TRBD1 matching over 9 bases. The trim removed 5 bases at V and 2 bases at J, leaving 4 bases unmatched. This CDR3 region has 16 residues. In germline, CDR1 is SGHTA, CDR2 FQGNSA. This chain's CDR3 is CASSNTGGTGANVLTF. CDR3 sequence (DNA): TGTGCCAGCAGCAACACAGGGGGCACTGGGGCCAACGTCCTGACTTTC. The variable domain in full, with the rest retrieved from reference TRBV7-2 and TRBJ2-6, is GAGVSQSPSNKVTEKGKDVELRCDPISGHTALYWYRQSLGQGLEFLIYFQGNSAPDKSGLPSDRFSAERTGGSVSTLTIQRTQQEDSAVYLCASSNTGGTGANVLTFGAGSRLTVL.

V gene TRBV21-1 combines with J gene TRBJ2-1. TRBV21-1 is listed as a pseudogene. The CDR3 length is 16 residues. For the CDR3, the DNA is TGTGCCAGCAGCAAAGAGACCCTAAGCTCCTACAATGAGCAGTTCTTC. Translation gives CASSKETLSSYNEQFF.

The CDR3 DNA is TGCGCCAGCAGCTTGCCGGGGGCCGACACCGGGGAGCTGTTTTTT. Translation: CASSLPGADTGELFF. The chain employs TRBV5-1 and TRBJ2-2; D may match TRBD1 or TRBD2 (6 bases each). Trimming removed 1 base from V and 3 bases from J, with 10 bases in between. Germline CDR1 SGHRS, CDR2 YFSETQ. CDR3 length: 15 amino acids.

The CDR3 DNA is TGTGCCAGCAGCCAGTCTGGGGGTGTGGGCCCCTACAATGAGCAGTTCTTC. Protein product: CASSQSGGVGPYNEQFF. The V call is TRBV16, the J call TRBJ2-1; D possibly uses TRBD1 or TRBD2 (5 bases each). From germline, CDR1 is KGHSY and CDR2 FQNENV. CDR3 length: 17 residues. The germline V and J ends were trimmed by 3 bases and 2 bases, with 17 bases remaining between them.

This clonotype was observed once. V gene TRBV7-2 combines with J gene TRBJ2-3; TRBD2 agrees at 14 bases. CDR3 length: 18 amino acids. In germline, CDR1 is SGHTA, CDR2 FQGNSA. After removal of 1 base from V and 4 bases from J, the junction contained 7 bases not matched to a gene. CDR3 sequence: CASSLVPTSGGASDTQYF. The CDR3 nucleotides are TGTGCCAGCAGCTTAGTTCCGACTAGCGGGGGGGCTTCAGATACGCAGTATTTT.

This chain joins TRBV29-1 and TRBJ1-2, with TRBD1 matching over 7 bases. There are 12 residues in the CDR3. Germline assignment: CDR1 SQVTM and CDR2 ANQGSEA. J lost 7 bases, V lost 4 bases, and 6 bases had no gene match. The CDR3 spells CSVGKGAGGYTF. The CDR3, as DNA: TGCAGCGTTGGAAAGGGGGCAGGTGGCTACACCTTC. Based on the CDR3 plus reference TRBV29-1 and TRBJ1-2, the full variable domain is SAVISQKPSRDICQRGTSLTIQCQVDSQVTMMFWYRQQPGQSLTLIATANQGSEATYESGFVIDKFPISRPNLTFSTLTVSNMSPEDSSIYLCSVGKGAGGYTFGSGTRLTVV.

This clonotype was seen only a few times. This rearrangement joins TRBV27 to TRBJ2-1; tentative D call: TRBD2 (5 bases). CDR3 length equals 12 residues. Germline loops: CDR1 MNHEY, CDR2 SMNVEV (reference sequence). The V and J ends lost 6 bases and 9 bases respectively, with 12 bases between them. The CDR3 spells CASSTGVFEQFF. In DNA form, the CDR3 reads TGTGCCAGCAGCACCGGGGTCTTTGAGCAGTTCTTC.

In its sample, this clonotype was seen a few times. The chain couples TRBV12-3 or TRBV12-4 to TRBJ1-2, with 9 bases lining up with TRBD1. The CDR3 length is 14 residues. Germline trimming cut 6 bases from V and 8 bases from J; bases unmatched to any gene: 10. CDR3 loop: CASRGPGQGSGYTF. DNA of the CDR3: TGTGCCAGCAGGGGACCGGGACAGGGTAGCGGCTACACCTTC.

This clonotype was seen more than once but under ten times. The CDR3 is CASSLFLRTSGGSKIQFF. CDR3 nucleotide sequence: TGTGCCAGCAGTTTATTTCTCAGGACTAGCGGGGGGAGTAAGATTCAGTTCTTC. The chain links TRBV27 to TRBJ2-1; 14 bases are shared with TRBD2. The germline gives CDR1 MNHEY, CDR2 SMNVEV (reference sequence). V lost 1 base to trimming and J lost 13 bases; unmatched junction nucleotides: 15. The length of the CDR3 is 18 residues.

The rearrangement joins TRBV20-1 to TRBJ2-4; D is ambiguous. The V gene's germline CDR1 is DFQATT and CDR2 SNEGSKA (reference sequence). This CDR3 contains 12 residues. The CDR3 is CRESKPFLIQYF. The CDR3 DNA sequence: TGCAGGGAATCCAAGCCTTTTCTAATTCAGTACTTC.

This clonotype has just a few counts. This chain uses TRBV6-2 or TRBV6-3 with TRBJ2-5, with 9 positions matching TRBD1. Losses at the gene ends were 6 bases for V and 4 bases for J; bases not matched to a gene: 18. The CDR3 spans 18 residues. From germline, CDR1 is MNHEY and CDR2 SVGEGT. Written as DNA, the CDR3 is TGTGCCAGCAGAAACGGTCGGACAGGGGTATTAGAAGGAGAGACCCAGTACTTC. As protein: CASRNGRTGVLEGETQYF.

This clonotype was observed a handful of times. This may come from a read error, since a much larger clone is one base off. This chain connects TRBV5-1 to TRBJ2-5; the D gene is possibly TRBD2 (6 bases). V shed 0 bases and J shed 11 bases, with 11 bases lying between them. The CDR3 length is 12 residues. Germline-derived CDR1 and CDR2 are SGHRS and YFSETQ. The CDR3 region has the DNA TGCGCCAGCAGCTTGGATTTACGGGGGCAGTACTTC. It encodes CASSLDLRGQYF. Based on the CDR3 plus reference TRBV5-1 and TRBJ2-5, the full variable domain is KAGVTQTPRYLIKTRGQQVTLSCSPISGHRSVSWYQQTPGQGLQFLFEYFSETQRNKGNFPGRFSGRQFSNSRSEMNVSTLELGDSALYLCASSLDLRGQYFGPGTRLLVL.

This clonotype was seen a handful of times. The chain links TRBV7-2 to TRBJ2-5; 7 positions match TRBD2. The length of the CDR3 is 15 residues. Germline CDR1 reads SGHTA; CDR2 reads FQGNSA. Unmatched junction bases numbered 11, after V lost 5 bases and J lost 5 bases. The CDR3 nucleotides read TGTGCCAGCAGCATAAGCGGGGACTACCGGGAGACCCAGTACTTC. This encodes CASSISGDYRETQYF.

This clonotype was seen just once. V is TRBV5-1 and J is TRBJ1-6; a weak D match, TRBD1 (6 bases). Germline lookup yields CDR1 SGHRS and CDR2 YFSETQ. V lost 3 bases and J 4 bases, leaving 23 bases between the germline ends. This CDR3 contains 19 residues. Here the CDR3 reads CASSWPPGGQRWYNSPLHF. In nucleotides, the CDR3 is TGCGCCAGCAGCTGGCCCCCCGGGGGGCAGAGATGGTATAATTCACCCCTCCACTTT. The complete variable domain, with remaining parts taken from reference TRBV5-1 and TRBJ1-6, reads KAGVTQTPRYLIKTRGQQVTLSCSPISGHRSVSWYQQTPGQGLQFLFEYFSETQRNKGNFPGRFSGRQFSNSRSEMNVSTLELGDSALYLCASSWPPGGQRWYNSPLHFGNGTRLTVT.

This clonotype was seen only a few times. The CDR3 coding sequence is TGTGCCAGCAGCCACCCCTTCGGTGGCTACACCTTC. Amino acids: CASSHPFGGYTF. This chain links TRBV11-2 with TRBJ1-2; no definite D call. The germline gives CDR1 SGHAT, CDR2 FQNNGV. The V and J ends lost 5 bases and 7 bases respectively, with 11 bases between them. The CDR3 covers 12 residues.

The chain has TRBV12-3 or TRBV12-4 and TRBJ2-3; D gene unclear. CDR3 size: 14 residues. The germline V and J ends were trimmed by 6 bases and 4 bases, with 14 bases remaining between them. The CDR3 sequence is CASSTSGKSDTQYF. CDR3 sequence (DNA): TGTGCCAGCAGCACTTCAGGAAAGTCAGATACGCAGTATTTT.

Note on this clonotype: An end of the junction does not agree with germline; a read error may underlie this. V is TRBV2 and J is TRBJ2-4; 9 bases line up with TRBD1. This CDR3 has 19 residues. Germline V gives CDR1 SNHLY, CDR2 FYNNEI. The CDR3 here is CASTGRDRAPLLAKNIRYF. As DNA, the CDR3 is TGTGCCAGCACGGGCCGGGACAGGGCCCCACTTCTAGCCAAAAACATTCGGTACTTC.

This clonotype was observed a few times. This rearrangement joins TRBV20-1 to TRBJ2-1; weak D call: TRBD1 (5 bases). The CDR3 is 15 residues long. Trimming removed 5 bases from V and 0 bases from J, with 14 bases in between. CDR1 and CDR2 (germline): DFQATT, SNEGSKA (reference sequence). This CDR3 reads CSARAQGSSYNEQFF. The DNA of the CDR3 is TGCAGTGCTCGAGCCCAGGGTAGCTCCTACAATGAGCAGTTCTTC.

In its sample, this clonotype was seen a few times. V gene TRBV6-1 combines with J gene TRBJ2-1; maybe TRBD2 (7 bases). The ends were cut back, 4 bases at V and 7 bases at J, with 20 bases in the middle. The CDR3 runs to 16 residues. The germline CDR1 and CDR2 sequences are MNHNS and SASEGT. The CDR3 nucleotides read TGTGCCAGCAGTGGTGGCGGCAGGGGAGGGGGGAATGAGCAGTTCTTC. It encodes CASSGGGRGGGNEQFF.

Only a few counts were recorded for this clonotype. This rearrangement joins TRBV7-2 to TRBJ2-5, with D tentatively TRBD2 (6 bases). The CDR3 is 16 residues long. Trimming shortened V by 4 bases and J by 2 bases, and 17 bases separated the two germline ends. Per germline, CDR1 SGHTA and CDR2 FQGNSA. This CDR3 reads CASSSDWQGGQETQYF. CDR3 nucleotide sequence: TGTGCCAGCAGCTCCGATTGGCAGGGAGGACAAGAGACCCAGTACTTC.

The chain combines TRBV7-9 with TRBJ2-1; D may be TRBD1 or TRBD2 (5 bases each). This CDR3 contains 15 residues. Germline loops: CDR1 SEHNR, CDR2 FQNEAQ (reference sequence). Trimming removed 5 bases at V and 7 bases at J, with 18 bases between. CDR3 protein: CASSTPGALPNEQFF. The CDR3 coding sequence is TGTGCCAGCAGCACCCCCGGGGCCCTTCCTAATGAGCAGTTCTTC.